These 24 T cell receptor beta chains originate from one sample sequenced in a study of blood T cell repertoires in COVID-19. Data came from immunoSEQ multiplex PCR; TCRdb stores just in-frame clones and leaves some out. The data hold tens of thousands of clones, with roughly 88% observed a single time. Sample: peripheral blood. The receptor source for this set is a woman between 70 and 85 years old with acute or convalescent COVID-19.

The V gene is TRBV5-1, the J gene TRBJ1-2, with D unresolved. Germline CDR1 and CDR2: SGHRS and YFSETQ. Deletions cut 5 bases from V and 3 bases from J, with 14 bases between. The CDR3 totals 14 residues. The CDR3 sequence: CASRDGGRDYGYTF. In DNA form, the CDR3 reads TGCGCCAGCAGGGACGGAGGAAGGGACTATGGCTACACCTTC.

The chain couples TRBV15 to TRBJ2-5; D remains ambiguous. With 1 base removed from V and 0 bases from J, the gap between germline ends came to 3 bases. Germline-derived CDR1 and CDR2 are LNHNV and YYDKDF (reference sequence). The CDR3 is 13 residues long. As DNA, the CDR3 is TGTGCCACCAGCAGAGCCTACCAAGAGACCCAGTACTTC. Translation: CATSRAYQETQYF.

The rearrangement uses TRBV30 and TRBJ2-1; D is unclear. The germline V gene has CDR1 GTSNPN and CDR2 SVGIG (reference sequence). The CDR3 sequence is 15 residues long. V lost 0 bases and J 0 bases, leaving 9 bases between the germline ends. CDR3 nucleotide sequence: TGTGCCTGGAGTGTTGGCTACAGCTCCTACAATGAGCAGTTCTTC. Translating it yields CAWSVGYSSYNEQFF.

V gene TRBV27 combines with J gene TRBJ1-1; possibly TRBD1 for D (5 bases). This CDR3 is 14 amino acids long. V was shortened by 2 bases and J by 4 bases, with 11 bases between the two germline ends. In germline, CDR1 is MNHEY, CDR2 SMNVEV (reference sequence). DNA of the CDR3: TGTGCCAGCAGTTTAGGGGCAGTGTCCACTGAAGCTTTCTTT. This gives the protein CASSLGAVSTEAFF.

V usage is TRBV5-1 and J usage is TRBJ1-3; D is perhaps TRBD1 (5 bases). In germline, CDR1 is SGHRS, CDR2 YFSETQ. The V and J ends lost 2 bases and 9 bases respectively, with 15 bases between them. The CDR3 is 14 residues long. The CDR3 nucleotides are TGCGCCAGCAGCTTCGTCGGGGGTTCTGTCACCATATATTTT. It translates to CASSFVGGSVTIYF.

In this sample, this clone turned up a few times. V gene TRBV18 combines with J gene TRBJ2-5; 7 bases fit TRBD1. The CDR3 contains 15 residues. J lost 3 bases, V lost 4 bases, and 8 bases had no gene match. Germline CDR1 and CDR2: KGHSH and LQKENI. The CDR3 DNA reads as TGTGCCAGCTCACTTCCGGGACAGAAGAAAGAGACCCAGTACTTC. It yields the protein CASSLPGQKKETQYF.

This clone was counted once. The genes are TRBV10-3 and TRBJ1-1; a possible D gene is TRBD1 (6 bases). Trimming left V 6 bases short and J 0 bases short, with 14 bases between. The germline V gene encodes CDR1 ENHRY and CDR2 SYGVKD. The CDR3 loop spans 15 amino acids. The CDR3 loop reads CAIREDRELNTEAFF. CDR3 nucleotide sequence: TGTGCCATCAGAGAGGACAGAGAACTGAACACTGAAGCTTTCTTT.

The V call is TRBV29-1, the J call TRBJ2-7; 8 nucleotides align to TRBD1. The V gene's germline CDR1 is SQVTM and CDR2 ANQGSEA. V lost 6 bases and J lost 7; bases outside the gene matches: 17. The CDR3 runs 15 residues. CDR3 coding DNA: TGCAGCGTAGGCCAGGGGGCTCAGGTGTCGCGGGAGCAGTACTTC. This sequence encodes CSVGQGAQVSREQYF.

The genes are TRBV24-1 and TRBJ2-3; weak D call: TRBD1 (6 bases). Germline assignment: CDR1 KGHDR and CDR2 SFDVKD. The CDR3 totals 14 residues. Trimming shortened V by 4 bases and J by 1 base, and 8 bases separated the two germline ends. CDR3 region: CATSDRTGTDTQYF. Here the CDR3 DNA reads TGTGCCACCAGTGACCGGACAGGCACAGATACGCAGTATTTT.

The V gene is TRBV19, the J gene TRBJ1-1; TRBD1 might be the D (6 bases). The germline V gene encodes CDR1 LNHDA and CDR2 SQIVND (reference sequence). CDR3 size: 14 residues. V lost 1 base, J lost 4 bases, and 10 bases lay in between. The CDR3 DNA reads TGTGCCAGTAGTATAGGACAGGTTGGCACTGAAGCTTTCTTT. Protein sequence: CASSIGQVGTEAFF.

The chain recombines TRBV5-1 with TRBJ1-4; D might be TRBD1 (6 bases). Trimming stripped 4 bases from V and 2 bases from J, with 15 bases between. The CDR3 contains 16 residues. Per the germline V gene, CDR1 is SGHRS and CDR2 is YFSETQ. CDR3 in amino acids: CASSLTGRGTNEKLFF. DNA for the CDR3: TGCGCCAGCAGCCTTACAGGGAGGGGGACTAATGAAAAACTGTTTTTT.

V and J are TRBV5-6 and TRBJ1-5; 10 bases are a match to TRBD1. The junction had 10 bases not matched to a gene; V was cut back by 4 bases and J by 6 bases. The CDR3 runs to 16 residues. CDR1 is SGHDT, CDR2 YYEEEE, per germline. The CDR3 here is CASSTRQGARRQPQHF. The DNA for the CDR3 is TGTGCCAGCAGCACAAGACAGGGGGCGAGGCGTCAGCCCCAGCATTTT.

V is TRBV10-2 and J is TRBJ1-2; D ambiguous. Trimming took off 2 bases at V and 0 bases at J, with 7 bases between the two ends. This CDR3 spans 14 amino acids. Germline CDR1 is WSHSY and CDR2 is SAAADI. The DNA of the CDR3 is TGCGCCAGCAGTGAGCCATCAGCTAACTATGGCTACACCTTC. It specifies CASSEPSANYGYTF.

The V and J genes are TRBV5-1 and TRBJ2-1, with TRBD2 matching over 7 bases. Germline CDR1 SGHRS, CDR2 YFSETQ. J was trimmed by 8 bases and V by 2 bases; bases with no gene match: 7. The CDR3 is 14 amino acids. The DNA for the CDR3 is TGCGCCAGCAGCTTCTCGGCGGGGGTGGATGAGCAGTTCTTC. As protein: CASSFSAGVDEQFF.

This clone came up once. The gene calls are TRBV6-5 and TRBJ1-4; a weak D match, TRBD1 (6 bases). CDR1 and CDR2 from the germline V gene are MNHEY and SVGAGI. The V end lost 0 bases, the J end lost 8 bases, and 16 bases lay between the germline ends. CDR3 length equals 16 residues. CDR3 nucleotide sequence: TGTGCCAGCAGTTACTCGACCCAGGGGTGGGCCGAAAAACTGTTTTTT. This encodes CASSYSTQGWAEKLFF.

The CDR3 nucleotides read TGTGCCAGCACCTGGGCGGGAAACTACAATGAGCAGTTCTTC. Protein product: CASTWAGNYNEQFF. The chain has TRBV28 and TRBJ2-1, with D possibly TRBD2 on 6 matching bases. The V gene's germline CDR1 is MDHEN and CDR2 SYDVKM. This CDR3 spans 14 amino acids. With 7 bases removed from V and 3 bases from J, the gap between germline ends came to 13 bases. The complete variable domain, with remaining parts taken from reference TRBV28 and TRBJ2-1, reads DVKVTQSSRYLVKRTGEKVFLECVQDMDHENMFWYRQDPGLGLRLIYFSYDVKMKEKGDIPEGYSVSREKKERFSLILESASTNQTSMYLCASTWAGNYNEQFFGPGTRLTVL.

The gene calls are TRBV5-6 and TRBJ2-1; 16 nucleotides agree with TRBD2. The junction had 6 bases not matched to a gene; V was cut back by 5 bases and J by 4 bases. Germline values: CDR1 SGHDT, CDR2 YYEEEE. This CDR3 spans 17 amino acids. CDR3 in amino acids: CASRPGLAGGQYNEQFF. CDR3 DNA: TGTGCCAGCAGACCGGGACTAGCGGGGGGGCAATACAATGAGCAGTTCTTC.

This chain joins TRBV11-2 and TRBJ2-1; TRBD1 might be the D (6 bases). V dropped 1 base and J dropped 7 bases, with 14 bases sitting between them. The germline CDR1 and CDR2 sequences are SGHAT and FQNNGV. This CDR3 region has 15 residues. The CDR3 DNA is TGTGCCAGCAGCTTAGGTGGCAGGGGATTGAATGAGCAGTTCTTC. This sequence encodes CASSLGGRGLNEQFF. Drawing the rest from reference TRBV11-2 and TRBJ2-1, the complete variable domain is EAGVAQSPRYKIIEKRQSVAFWCNPISGHATLYWYQQILGQGPKLLIQFQNNGVVDDSQLPKDRFSAERLKGVDSTLKIQPAKLEDSAVYLCASSLGGRGLNEQFFGPGTRLTVL.

CDR3 DNA sequence: TGTGCCAGCAGTGAATGGAGTCCCTACGAGCAGTACTTC. Translating gives CASSEWSPYEQYF. The gene calls are TRBV6-1 and TRBJ2-7; D not certain. This CDR3 comprises 13 residues. CDR1 is MNHNS and CDR2 is SASEGT in the germline V gene. With 2 bases removed from V and 2 bases from J, the gap between germline ends came to 7 bases.

The CDR3 region is CASSLHRQLATNEKLFF. The CDR3 region has the DNA TGTGCCAGCAGCTTGCACAGGCAGTTAGCAACTAATGAAAAACTGTTTTTT. The V call is TRBV5-6, the J call TRBJ1-4; D is perhaps TRBD1 (5 bases). Trimming cost V 1 base and J 0 bases, with 13 bases left between them. Germline V gene sequence: CDR1 SGHDT, CDR2 YYEEEE. The CDR3 is 17 amino acids.

V gene TRBV5-1 combines with J gene TRBJ1-6; no clear D. This CDR3 contains 15 residues. The V end was cut by 2 bases, the J end by 8 bases, with 14 bases between. Germline CDR1 reads SGHRS; CDR2 reads YFSETQ. The DNA for the CDR3 is TGCGCCAGCAGCTTCTCCGGGGAGGTTCATTCACCCCTCCACTTT. It encodes CASSFSGEVHSPLHF.

The chain employs TRBV5-1 and TRBJ2-5; 9 bases fit TRBD1. Germline V lookup: CDR1 SGHRS, CDR2 YFSETQ. This CDR3 has 16 residues. Unmatched junction bases numbered 3, after V lost 0 bases and J lost 0 bases. CDR3: CASSLGDRENQETQYF. For the CDR3, the DNA is TGCGCCAGCAGCTTGGGGGACAGGGAGAACCAAGAGACCCAGTACTTC.

V is TRBV19 and J is TRBJ1-2; 12 bases are a match to TRBD1. Trimming took 3 bases from V and 4 from J; bases not matched to a gene: 3. In germline, CDR1 is LNHDA, CDR2 SQIVND (reference sequence). CDR3 length: 15 residues. The CDR3 spells CASSIGTGGAYGYTF. DNA for the CDR3: TGTGCCAGTAGTATCGGGACAGGGGGCGCCTATGGCTACACCTTC.

This clone was detected only once. V gene TRBV4-2 combines with J gene TRBJ2-7; TRBD2 agrees at 13 bases. The CDR3 extends over 16 amino acids. Trimming cost V 3 bases and J 7 bases; bases outside gene matches: 9. Germline V gives CDR1 LGHNA, CDR2 YNFKEQ. CDR3 residues: CASSHQLAGGLVEQYF. CDR3 DNA sequence: TGTGCCAGCAGCCACCAACTAGCGGGAGGGTTGGTAGAGCAGTACTTC.